The rows below give T cell receptor beta chains drawn from one sample of a study of control samples from healthy donors and cancer patients. Assay: immunoSEQ multiplex PCR; the TCRdb copy retains only in-frame clones and omits some. The data show about 170,000 clones, 90% to 95% seen once. The sample consisted of blood. Receptor source: a woman aged 60-70 years in good health. Both conserved end residues are part of each CDR3.

j_gene,v_gene,CDR3aa
TRBJ1-5,TRBV30,CAWSLGGYQPQHF
TRBJ1-1,TRBV6-5,CASTSLMNTEAFF
TRBJ2-5,TRBV5-1,CASKVSGGAETQYF
TRBJ1-1,TRBV2,CASSGQLGDRGEAFF
TRBJ2-3,TRBV2,CASRTPLAGGPDTQYF
TRBJ1-1,TRBV30,CAWSTDSTEAFF
TRBJ1-1,TRBV7-8,CASSLDQRQNMNTEAFF
TRBJ1-6,TRBV18,CASSRDRTGNSPLHF
TRBJ2-5,TRBV5-1,CASSLEGSETQYF
TRBJ1-5,TRBV2,CASSEALGSNQPQHF
TRBJ2-1,TRBV9,CASSVVGDGGAYNEQFF
TRBJ2-1,TRBV10-1,CASRILETGGFGNEQFF
TRBJ2-1,TRBV6-6,CASSYSGGRGSEQFF
TRBJ1-4,TRBV6-1,CASSERGQGPLHNEKLFF
TRBJ2-1,TRBV4-3,CASSHILSRGNRNEQFF
TRBJ2-3,TRBV5-1,CASSLGRFSDTQYF
TRBJ1-1,TRBV7-3,CASSSQRDTEAFF
TRBJ1-1,TRBV11-2,CASSLWENTEAFF
TRBJ2-4,TRBV3-1/TRBV3-2,CASSQERDSFAKNIQYF
TRBJ1-4,TRBV6-2/TRBV6-3,CASSYSGTTVNLLFF
TRBJ1-4,TRBV29-1,CSVGGGTGAVEKLFF
TRBJ1-1,TRBV3-1/TRBV3-2,CASSQARSGTEAFF
TRBJ1-6,TRBV7-8,CASSLAATAANSPLHF
TRBJ2-2,TRBV10-1,CASSEYQRRRGEGGIPAGELFF
TRBJ1-1,TRBV29-1,CSVVQRLNTEAFF
TRBJ2-3,TRBV14,CASSQDLAGFTDTQYF
TRBJ1-1,TRBV5-5,CASSLVWYLNTEAFF
TRBJ2-3,TRBV2,CASSEKRTSDSTDTQYF
TRBJ1-3,TRBV18,CASSPGQTGNTIYF
TRBJ1-5,TRBV2,CASQQSRAGWSVELGQPQHF
TRBJ2-7,TRBV19,CASSPRTGPYEQYF
TRBJ1-4,TRBV6-2/TRBV6-3,CASSSGAANEKLFF
TRBJ1-2,TRBV12-3/TRBV12-4,CASSRRQGSYTF
TRBJ1-3,TRBV4-3,CASSRSHDSSSGNTIYF
TRBJ1-2,TRBV5-5,CASSYQTGDGYTF
TRBJ2-3,TRBV9,CASSVGSSGGAADTQYF
TRBJ1-1,TRBV6-2/TRBV6-3,CASSYSRQSSEAFF
TRBJ1-1,TRBV7-9,CASSLDRGGGEAFF
TRBJ1-5,TRBV11-2,CASSRATDSGGSNQPQHF
TRBJ2-7,TRBV20-1,CSASRGGQGASEQYF
TRBJ1-3,TRBV6-6,CASSYGTAGNTIYF
TRBJ2-3,TRBV9,CASSVGGTGRVTDTQYF
TRBJ1-2,TRBV7-9,CASSLQGITPDGYTF
TRBJ1-2,TRBV19,CASSTRQGVTNYGYTF
TRBJ1-2,TRBV19,CASSIDPNRGNGYTF
TRBJ2-3,TRBV7-3,CASSFDRSTDTQYF
TRBJ2-1,TRBV20-1,CSADGGEQFF
TRBJ1-2,TRBV16,CASSQDWADGYTF
TRBJ1-1,TRBV5-6,CASSSKDPGTEAFF
TRBJ1-4,TRBV19,CASSIFWETNEKLFF
TRBJ2-2,TRBV7-3,CASSLSPSGVSGELFF
TRBJ1-2,TRBV5-1,CASSFGTGLIYGYTF
TRBJ2-5,TRBV9,CASSVSGGEETQYF
TRBJ1-2,TRBV13,CASSPLALGYGYTF
TRBJ1-3,TRBV18,CASSPQGASGNTIYF